These 28 T cell receptor beta chains were sequenced from one sample in a study of T-cell memory formation after mild COVID-19. Each CDR3 protein is one row after TCRdb ran MiXCR on the 5' RACE reads. This table holds tens of thousands of distinct CDR3 sequences, around 14% found once. Sequencing was done on a sample of PBMCs or a T cell subset sorted from them (not recorded which). Every receptor here comes from an adult woman who had mild COVID-19 (a few samples of this study predate the infection). Cell type and time point are not known.

J is TRBJ1-1 and V is TRBV27; maybe TRBD1 (5 bases). The CDR3 loop spans 15 amino acids. Germline CDR1 and CDR2: MNHEY and SMNVEV (reference sequence). V was cut by 5 bases and J by 5 bases, with 18 bases left in between. CDR3 in amino acids: CASSGRDSGGTEAFF. The CDR3 DNA sequence: TGTGCCAGCAGTGGCCGAGACAGCGGAGGGACTGAAGCTTTCTTT.

This clonotype showed up just once. The chain joins TRBV7-9 to TRBJ2-5; TRBD2 aligns across 8 bases. The junction had 8 bases not matched to a gene; V was cut back by 5 bases and J by 0 bases. Germline CDR1 SEHNR, CDR2 FQNEAQ (reference sequence). The CDR3 contains 16 residues. The CDR3 sequence: CASSIPTSGYQETQYF. For the CDR3, the DNA is TGTGCCAGCAGCATACCAACTAGCGGCTACCAAGAGACCCAGTACTTC.

This clonotype has only a few counts. V gene TRBV20-1 combines with J gene TRBJ2-3, with D perhaps matching TRBD2 (5 bases). CDR1 and CDR2 (germline): DFQATT, SNEGSKA (reference sequence). Trimming left V 6 bases short and J 3 bases short, with 13 bases between. The CDR3 has 13 residues. CDR3 sequence reads: CSAGATRTDTQYF. The CDR3 nucleotides read TGCAGTGCGGGAGCCACGAGGACAGATACGCAGTATTTT.

The V gene is TRBV6-5, the J gene TRBJ2-7, with 7 nucleotides matching TRBD1. The J segment lost 2 bases and the V segment lost 6 bases, leaving 7 bases of the junction unmatched. Germline values: CDR1 MNHEY, CDR2 SVGAGI. The CDR3 is 14 amino acids. The CDR3 loop reads CASSYQGVPYEQYF. CDR3 sequence (DNA): TGTGCCAGCAGCTACCAGGGGGTACCCTACGAGCAGTACTTC.

This clonotype came up a few times. The genes are TRBV6-2 or TRBV6-3 and TRBJ1-1; tentative D call: TRBD1 (5 bases). CDR1 is MNHEY and CDR2 is SVGEGT in the germline V gene. This CDR3 has 12 amino acids. Between the trimmed V and J ends, which lost 2 bases and 5 bases, there was a span of 6 bases. In DNA, the CDR3 is TGTGCCAGCAGTTACGACAGAACTGAAGCTTTCTTT. This encodes CASSYDRTEAFF.

The sample holds a few counts of this clonotype. This chain connects TRBV7-9 to TRBJ2-7; no clear D. V lost 5 bases, J lost 7 bases, and 12 bases lay in between. CDR1 and CDR2 from the germline V gene are SEHNR and FQNEAQ (reference sequence). CDR3 length: 12 amino acids. CDR3 sequence (DNA): TGTGCCAGCAGCCTCATTGCTCGGGAGCAGTACTTC. Amino acid sequence: CASSLIAREQYF. The full variable domain, in which reference TRBV7-9 and TRBJ2-7 provide the parts outside the CDR3, is DTGVSQNPRHKITKRGQNVTFRCDPISEHNRLYWYRQTLGQGPEFLTYFQNEAQLEKSRLLSDRFSAERPKGSFSTLEIQRTEQGDSAMYLCASSLIAREQYFGPGTRLTVT.

The genes are TRBV24-1 and TRBJ2-1, with 9 bases identical to TRBD2. From germline, CDR1 is KGHDR and CDR2 SFDVKD. The V segment lost 1 base and the J segment 6 bases; nucleotides outside the gene matches: 9. The CDR3 covers 17 residues. For the CDR3, the DNA is TGTGCCACCAGTGATTTCCCTATAGCGGGGGAAGGCAATGAGCAGTTCTTC. Its translation is CATSDFPIAGEGNEQFF.

In this sample, this clonotype turned up a few times. The chain joins TRBV29-1 to TRBJ2-1, with D tentatively TRBD1 (6 bases). Germline V CDR1 and CDR2: SQVTM, ANQGSEA. The CDR3 is 13 amino acids. V was clipped by 5 bases and J by 4 bases, with 12 bases between them. The CDR3 reads CSVILTGYNEQFF. CDR3 DNA sequence: TGCAGCGTTATCCTAACAGGGTACAATGAGCAGTTCTTC.

This clonotype has more than one count but fewer than ten. DNA of the CDR3: TGTGCCAGCAGCCCGCGGGACAACCTCCTCGACGAGCAGTACTTC. Its protein is CASSPRDNLLDEQYF. This chain joins TRBV7-9 and TRBJ2-7; D tentatively fits TRBD1 or TRBD2 (6 bases each). Germline V gene data show CDR1 as SEHNR and CDR2 as FQNEAQ (reference sequence). V was clipped by 5 bases and J by 5 bases, with 19 bases between them. The CDR3 is 15 amino acids.

The gene calls are TRBV3-1 and TRBJ2-7; TRBD1 matches 8 bases. The CDR3 length is 19 residues. V lost 2 bases to trimming and J lost 2 bases; unmatched junction nucleotides: 17. In germline, CDR1 is LGHDT, CDR2 YNNKEL (reference sequence). The CDR3 reads CASSQSWRQGTGVTYEQYF. For the CDR3, the DNA is TGTGCCAGCAGCCAATCATGGAGACAGGGGACTGGGGTCACCTACGAGCAGTACTTC.

The chain is built from TRBV12-3 or TRBV12-4 and TRBJ2-7, with D perhaps matching TRBD1 (5 bases). Trimming pared 5 bases from V and 3 bases from J, leaving 20 bases between. The CDR3 has 16 amino acids. As DNA, the CDR3 is TGTGCCAGCAGTCCATCCCAAGTGCAGGGAAACTACGAGCAGTACTTC. Translation gives CASSPSQVQGNYEQYF.

The chain combines TRBV7-2 with TRBJ2-5, with a tentative D call TRBD1 (8 bases). The germline V gene has CDR1 SGHTA and CDR2 FQGNSA. The CDR3 is 21 residues long. The germline V and J ends were trimmed by 1 base and 5 bases, with 32 bases remaining between them. The CDR3 DNA follows: TGTGCCAGCAGCTTAGGAGCACAGGGGGTTGCCGCGGGAGCCCACGGGGAGACCCAGTACTTC. It codes for CASSLGAQGVAAGAHGETQYF.

This clonotype has a handful of counts. The chain carries TRBV19 and TRBJ1-4; D is possibly TRBD1 (6 bases). Per the germline V gene, CDR1 is LNHDA and CDR2 is SQIVND (reference sequence). The CDR3 extends over 16 amino acids. In DNA form, the CDR3 reads TGTGCTTCTAGTACGCCCACAGGGACTTCCAATGAAAAACTGTTTTTT. This gives the protein CASSTPTGTSNEKLFF.

The J gene is TRBJ2-3, the V gene TRBV7-9, with D perhaps being TRBD1 or TRBD2 (5 bases each). The CDR3 is 24 amino acids. V was shortened by 5 bases and J by 3 bases, with 42 bases between the two germline ends. The germline V gene encodes CDR1 SEHNR and CDR2 FQNEAQ (reference sequence). CDR3 coding DNA: TGTGCCAGCAGCCGCCAGGACCAATCGAGGGAGACGCGGGTCTTCCTAGGGGTAACAGATACGCAGTATTTT. This codes for CASSRQDQSRETRVFLGVTDTQYF. The whole variable domain, filled in from reference TRBV7-9 and TRBJ2-3, reads DTGVSQNPRHKITKRGQNVTFRCDPISEHNRLYWYRQTLGQGPEFLTYFQNEAQLEKSRLLSDRFSAERPKGSFSTLEIQRTEQGDSAMYLCASSRQDQSRETRVFLGVTDTQYFGPGTRLTVL.

This clonotype was picked up a small number of times. The rearrangement links TRBV29-1 to TRBJ2-7; a weak D match, TRBD1 (5 bases). There are 16 residues in the CDR3. Germline V gene sequence: CDR1 SQVTM, CDR2 ANQGSEA. The V end lost 1 base, the J end lost 5 bases, and 21 bases lay between the germline ends. The CDR3 nucleotides are TGCAGCGTTGAAGTTTTAGGGCAGGGTCTTTTCGACGAGCAGTACTTC. This codes for CSVEVLGQGLFDEQYF.

To note about this clonotype: One end of the junction fails to match germline, which may point to a read error. The V call is TRBV12-3 or TRBV12-4, the J call TRBJ2-1, with 11 bases that match TRBD2. This CDR3 is 14 amino acids long. CDR3 sequence reads: CASQPTSGDNEQLF. As DNA, the CDR3 is TGTGCCAGCCAACCGACTAGCGGGGACAATGAGCAGTTATTC.

This clonotype showed up just a few times. V gene TRBV29-1 combines with J gene TRBJ2-1; 9 bases align to TRBD2. The J segment lost 6 bases and the V segment lost 5 bases, leaving 11 bases of the junction unmatched. The CDR3 is 15 residues long. Per germline, CDR1 SQVTM and CDR2 ANQGSEA. For the CDR3, the DNA is TGCAGCGTTTCCGTGGCGGGAGGGCCTGGCAATGAGCAGTTCTTC. It codes for CSVSVAGGPGNEQFF.

This clonotype was observed a handful of times. The chain has TRBV10-3 and TRBJ2-1, with 9 bases fitting TRBD2. After removal of 0 bases from V and 8 bases from J, the junction contained 2 bases not matched to a gene. The CDR3 spans 14 residues. CDR1 and CDR2 (germline): ENHRY, SYGVKD. This CDR3 is CAISESLAGYEQFF. The CDR3 DNA sequence: TGTGCCATCAGTGAGTCGCTAGCGGGGTATGAGCAGTTCTTC.

The chain recombines TRBV12-3 or TRBV12-4 with TRBJ2-2, with D perhaps TRBD2 (6 bases). The V end lost 8 bases, the J end lost 1 base, and 11 bases lay between the germline ends. The CDR3 length is 14 residues. The chain's CDR3 is CASAGTENTGELFF. In DNA form, the CDR3 reads TGTGCCAGCGCCGGGACTGAGAACACCGGGGAGCTGTTTTTT.

In its sample, this clonotype was seen a few times. The chain is built from TRBV2 and TRBJ2-1; 8 bases are a match to TRBD2. With 5 bases clipped from V and 5 bases from J, the junction kept 8 bases outside the gene matches. The CDR3 runs to 15 residues. Germline V CDR1 and CDR2: SNHLY, FYNNEI. The CDR3 nucleotides are TGTGCCAGCAGTATGGCGGGGGGCCTCCACAATGAGCAGTTCTTC. This translates into CASSMAGGLHNEQFF. The full variable domain, completed using reference TRBV2 and TRBJ2-1, is EPEVTQTPSHQVTQMGQEVILRCVPISNHLYFYWYRQILGQKVEFLVSFYNNEISEKSEIFDDQFSVERPDGSNFTLKIRSTKLEDSAMYFCASSMAGGLHNEQFFGPGTRLTVL.

The chain carries TRBV12-3 or TRBV12-4 and TRBJ1-1; D is unclear. There are 12 residues in the CDR3. V lost 6 bases to trimming and J lost 0 bases, with 5 bases between them. CDR3 nucleotides: TGTGCCAGCAGACGTCTGAACACTGAAGCTTTCTTT. Its protein product is CASRRLNTEAFF.

This clonotype was seen many times. The chain uses TRBV3-1 and TRBJ1-1, with D hard to call. Per germline, CDR1 LGHDT and CDR2 YNNKEL (reference sequence). Trimming cost V 3 bases and J 4 bases, with 9 bases left between them. This CDR3 spans 13 amino acids. CDR3 DNA sequence: TGTGCCAGCAGCCAGGACCAGTTCACTGAAGCTTTCTTT. Protein product: CASSQDQFTEAFF.

The chain joins TRBV4-3 to TRBJ2-3; weak D call: TRBD1 (5 bases). The CDR3 has 15 residues. CDR1 and CDR2 from the germline V gene are LGHNA and YSLEER. V lost 0 bases to trimming and J lost 2 bases, with 9 bases between them. The CDR3 DNA reads TGCGCCAGCAGCCAAGAGGCAGGGTACACAGATACGCAGTATTTT. Translated, it gives CASSQEAGYTDTQYF.

This clonotype was picked up a small number of times. The rearrangement links TRBV7-6 to TRBJ2-3; 8 bases align to TRBD1. The ends lost 1 base at V and 3 bases at J; junction bases unmatched: 6. The CDR3 runs 16 residues. Germline V lookup: CDR1 SGHVS, CDR2 FNYEAQ. The CDR3 protein is CASSLGQGFETDTQYF. DNA for the CDR3: TGTGCCAGCAGCTTAGGACAGGGGTTTGAGACAGATACGCAGTATTTT.

This clonotype was counted only a few times. The chain is built from TRBV20-1 and TRBJ2-1; 7 bases are a match to TRBD2. Germline CDR1 and CDR2: DFQATT and SNEGSKA (reference sequence). The CDR3 length is 17 residues. V was clipped by 0 bases and J by 3 bases; unmatched bases: 11. This CDR3 is CSARDPHAGEVYNEQFF. The CDR3 DNA reads as TGCAGTGCTAGAGACCCCCATGCGGGGGAGGTCTACAATGAGCAGTTCTTC.

The V gene is TRBV9, the J gene TRBJ2-7; tentatively, D is TRBD2 (5 bases). The CDR3 is 16 residues long. Germline CDR1 and CDR2: SGDLS and YYNGEE. Trimming shortened V by 0 bases and J by 1 base, and 14 bases separated the two germline ends. Here the CDR3 reads CASSVGNGGGSYEQYF. In DNA, the CDR3 is TGTGCCAGCAGCGTAGGCAATGGCGGAGGATCCTACGAGCAGTACTTC.

The CDR3 DNA reads as TGTGCCAGCAGCCTCCTAGCGGGAGGGCCTTGGGATTGGGGCCAGGATACGCAGTATTTT. It encodes CASSLLAGGPWDWGQDTQYF. J is TRBJ2-3 and V is TRBV7-3; 12 bases are shared with TRBD2. CDR3 size: 20 residues. V was pared by 5 bases and J by 6 bases, with 21 bases of the junction left unmatched. From germline, CDR1 is SGHTA and CDR2 FQGTGA.

This clonotype was observed a handful of times. The genes are TRBV6-5 and TRBJ2-3, with 11 bases that match TRBD2. The CDR3 runs to 17 residues. In germline, CDR1 is MNHEY, CDR2 SVGAGI. With 2 bases clipped from V and 5 bases from J, the junction kept 9 bases outside the gene matches. CDR3 region: CASSYLAGGGEGDTQYF. The CDR3, as DNA: TGTGCCAGCAGTTACCTAGCGGGGGGAGGAGAGGGAGATACGCAGTATTTT.